The 14 T cell receptor beta chains reported below all come from one sample, sequenced in a study of T cell responses to AZD1222 COVID-19 vaccine (dated by TCRdb to the early 2020s). Libraries were made using the immunoSEQ multiplex PCR assay. TCRdb took over this immuneACCESS table, retaining in-frame rearrangements with V and J assigned. Such tables are incomplete; in checked studies, under half of the missing clones stem from an unresolved V gene, and the remainder is unexplained. The sample table contains nearly 110,000 clones; only one count was recorded for 75% to 95% of them. 5% to 7.5% of the sample belongs to the ten largest clones. In light of the paper, this sample's time point label describes: about 28 days (+/-7) after the second vaccine dose. The input for sequencing was peripheral blood, taken 28 days after the second AZD1222 dose. All receptors come from an adult who received the AZD1222 COVID-19 vaccine.

This rearrangement joins TRBV9 to TRBJ2-2; a weak D match, TRBD1 (5 bases). From germline, CDR1 is SGDLS and CDR2 YYNGEE. With 3 bases removed from V and 6 bases from J, the gap between germline ends came to 6 bases. The CDR3 has 12 residues. The CDR3: CASSGQSGELFF. As DNA, the CDR3 is TGTGCCAGCAGCGGACAGTCCGGGGAGCTGTTTTTT.

The rearrangement joins TRBV5-8 to TRBJ2-3; 9 bases are shared with TRBD1. Losses at the gene ends were 4 bases for V and 4 bases for J; bases not matched to a gene: 13. The CDR3 runs to 17 residues. The V gene's germline CDR1 is SGHTS and CDR2 YDEGEE. CDR3 bases: TGTGCCAGCAGCCGCACAGGGGGCAACGGGGTGGCAGATACGCAGTATTTT. Amino acids: CASSRTGGNGVADTQYF. Drawing the rest from reference TRBV5-8 and TRBJ2-3, the complete variable domain is EAGVTQSPTHLIKTRGQQATLRCSPISGHTSVYWYQQALGLGLQFLLWYDEGEERNRGNFPPRFSGRQFPNYSSELNVNALELEDSALYLCASSRTGGNGVADTQYFGPGTRLTVL.

This rearrangement joins TRBV5-1 to TRBJ2-4; 7 bases map to TRBD2. Germline assignment: CDR1 SGHRS and CDR2 YFSETQ. After removal of 0 bases from V and 9 bases from J, the junction contained 12 bases not matched to a gene. The CDR3 extends over 16 amino acids. Here the CDR3 reads CASSLAVGRGKGIQYF. DNA for the CDR3: TGCGCCAGCAGCTTGGCCGTAGGGCGGGGGAAAGGCATTCAGTACTTC.

The chain joins TRBV6-5 to TRBJ1-1; no definite D call. The CDR3 contains 14 residues. V lost 6 bases and J lost 1, with 12 bases in between. The germline gives CDR1 MNHEY, CDR2 SVGAGI. CDR3 residues: CASRSPGRNTEAFF. CDR3 sequence (DNA): TGTGCCAGCAGAAGCCCTGGGAGGAACACTGAAGCTTTCTTT.

The rearrangement links TRBV14 to TRBJ1-1, with a possible D match to TRBD1 (6 bases). Germline assignment: CDR1 SGHDN and CDR2 FVKESK. The CDR3 length is 16 residues. V lost 1 base, J lost 5 bases, and 17 bases lay in between. CDR3 region: CASSQGIGGGGTEAFF. Written as DNA, the CDR3 is TGTGCCAGCAGCCAAGGTATCGGGGGCGGAGGTACTGAAGCTTTCTTT.

The rearrangement uses TRBV18 and TRBJ1-5, with no clear D. V was clipped by 4 bases and J by 3 bases, with 7 bases between them. The CDR3 has 13 amino acids. Germline assignment: CDR1 KGHSH and CDR2 LQKENI. CDR3 in amino acids: CASSQGHNQPQHF. DNA of the CDR3: TGTGCCAGCTCACAAGGGCACAATCAGCCCCAGCATTTT.

This clone came up once. The chain links TRBV5-6 to TRBJ2-4; the D call may be TRBD1 or TRBD2 (5 bases each). Trimming pared 3 bases from V and 15 bases from J, leaving 16 bases between. This CDR3 spans 12 amino acids. Germline V CDR1 and CDR2: SGHDT, YYEEEE. CDR3 in amino acids: CASSSGPGMRYF. The CDR3 DNA follows: TGTGCCAGCAGCTCGGGACCGGGGATGAGGTACTTC.

CDR3 DNA: TGTGCTAGTGCCCCTCCGAGCGGTAGCTCCTACAATGAGCAGTTCTTC. It is translated as CASAPPSGSSYNEQFF. V is TRBV12-5 and J is TRBJ2-1; TRBD2 is a possible D gene (5 bases). Germline V gene data show CDR1 as LGHNT and CDR2 as FRNRAP. This CDR3 has 16 amino acids. V lost 7 bases, J lost 0 bases, and 16 bases lay in between.

This sequence joins TRBV12-3 or TRBV12-4 and TRBJ1-1; unclear D gene. V lost 5 bases, J lost 6 bases, and 13 bases lay in between. CDR3 length: 13 amino acids. The CDR3 loop is CASSPLRAPEAFF. Here the CDR3 DNA reads TGTGCCAGCAGTCCCTTGAGGGCCCCTGAAGCTTTCTTT.

This clone has just one count. The CDR3: CASSAGTDNQPQHF. The DNA of the CDR3 is TGCGCCAGCAGCGCCGGGACGGACAATCAGCCCCAGCATTTT. The chain combines TRBV5-1 with TRBJ1-5, with D possibly matching TRBD1 (5 bases). The V gene's germline CDR1 is SGHRS and CDR2 YFSETQ. Between the trimmed V and J ends, which lost 4 bases and 3 bases, there was a span of 11 bases. CDR3 length: 14 residues. The full variable domain, completed using reference TRBV5-1 and TRBJ1-5, is KAGVTQTPRYLIKTRGQQVTLSCSPISGHRSVSWYQQTPGQGLQFLFEYFSETQRNKGNFPGRFSGRQFSNSRSEMNVSTLELGDSALYLCASSAGTDNQPQHFGDGTRLSIL.

The chain employs TRBV6-5 and TRBJ1-6; the match to TRBD1 covers 7 bases. In germline, CDR1 is MNHEY, CDR2 SVGAGI. With V trimmed by 6 bases and J by 10 bases, 9 bases remained unmatched. The CDR3 is 14 residues long. The CDR3 sequence is CASRARQGKSPLHF. CDR3 nucleotides: TGTGCCAGCAGAGCCCGACAGGGAAAATCACCCCTCCACTTT.

The rearrangement joins TRBV5-1 to TRBJ1-6; D uncertain. V was cut by 0 bases and J by 7 bases, with 11 bases left in between. The germline gives CDR1 SGHRS, CDR2 YFSETQ. There are 15 residues in the CDR3. CDR3 DNA: TGCGCCAGCAGCTTGGATGTCAGGAAGAATTCACCCCTCCACTTT. Its protein is CASSLDVRKNSPLHF. The variable domain in full, completed from reference TRBV5-1 and TRBJ1-6, reads KAGVTQTPRYLIKTRGQQVTLSCSPISGHRSVSWYQQTPGQGLQFLFEYFSETQRNKGNFPGRFSGRQFSNSRSEMNVSTLELGDSALYLCASSLDVRKNSPLHFGNGTRLTVT.

This rearrangement joins TRBV7-2 to TRBJ1-3, with D perhaps matching TRBD1 (5 bases). This CDR3 is 15 amino acids long. V was shortened by 1 base and J by 1 base, with 8 bases between the two germline ends. Germline V CDR1 and CDR2: SGHTA, FQGNSA. This chain's CDR3 is CASSLGRASGNTIYF. The CDR3 coding sequence is TGTGCCAGCAGCTTAGGCAGGGCGTCTGGAAACACCATATATTTT.

J is TRBJ2-7 and V is TRBV3-1 (or the pseudogene TRBV3-2); the D gene is possibly TRBD2 (5 bases). Germline CDR1 and CDR2: LGHDT and YNNKEL (reference sequence). V lost 3 bases and J 6 bases, leaving 6 bases between the germline ends. The length of the CDR3 is 11 residues. In DNA form, the CDR3 reads TGTGCCAGCAGCCAGGGGAGCGAGCAGTACTTC. Encoded protein: CASSQGSEQYF.